This T cell receptor beta chain is from a study of early T cells in non-severe SARS-CoV-2 infection. Across the study: Sequencing of bulk RNA from unsorted whole blood was done, without chain pairing. General observations from the study: Clonotype matching in VDJdb favored anti-spike CD8 responses and did not capture private and CD4 specificities.

Regarding this clonotype: Antigen unknown.

The CDR3 is made up of 15 amino acids. Germline V gene data show CDR1 as LGHNT and CDR2 as FRNRAP. The V segment lost 6 bases and the J segment 1 base; nucleotides outside the gene matches: 6. As part of library construction, unique molecular identifiers were attached to individual cDNA molecules. TCRdb called the 5' RACE reads again in MiXCR, with one record for every CDR3 protein. Here the sample spans tens of thousands of distinct CDR3 sequences, less than 8.5% being singletons. This TCR was sampled from an adult who was a healthcare worker with PCR-confirmed SARS-CoV-2 infection or an uninfected control (not recorded which). What was sequenced was whole blood. V and J are TRBV12-5 and TRBJ2-3; TRBD1 agrees at 8 bases. CDR3 in DNA: TGTGCTAGTGGCCCCGGGACAGGCGGCACAGATACGCAGTATTTT. It codes for CASGPGTGGTDTQYF.